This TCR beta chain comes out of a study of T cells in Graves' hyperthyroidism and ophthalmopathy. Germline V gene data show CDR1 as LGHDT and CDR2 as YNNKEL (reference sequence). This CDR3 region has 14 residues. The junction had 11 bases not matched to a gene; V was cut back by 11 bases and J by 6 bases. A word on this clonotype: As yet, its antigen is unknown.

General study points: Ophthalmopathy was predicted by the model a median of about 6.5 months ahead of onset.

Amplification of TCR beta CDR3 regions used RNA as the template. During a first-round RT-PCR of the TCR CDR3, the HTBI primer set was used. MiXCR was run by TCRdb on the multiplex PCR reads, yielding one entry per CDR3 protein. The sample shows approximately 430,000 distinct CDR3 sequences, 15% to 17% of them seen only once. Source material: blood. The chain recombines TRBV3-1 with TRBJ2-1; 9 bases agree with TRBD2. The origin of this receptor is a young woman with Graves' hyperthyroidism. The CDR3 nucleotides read TGTGCCGCGGCGGCTGCGGGAGGGAGCAATGAGCAGTTCTTC. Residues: CAAAAAGGSNEQFF.